Listed below are T cell receptor beta chains from one sample, sequenced in a study of blood T cell repertoires in COVID-19. Sequencing was performed with immunoSEQ multiplex PCR; in TCRdb, only in-frame clones are kept and a portion is missing. The data show approximately 180,000 clones, with about nine tenths seen just once and more than 1.5% held by the top ten. Sequencing input: peripheral blood. Source of these receptors: a woman in her fifties or sixties with acute or convalescent COVID-19. Both conserved end residues are part of each CDR3. A D gene is named only where the DNA matches it firmly. Some rows have no size entry. The others give once, few or many, or a class for an expanded clone.

j_gene,v_gene,abundance,d_gene,CDR3aa,CDR3nt
TRBJ1-2,TRBV7-9,-,-,CASTSALGQGTYGYTF,TGTGCCAGCACCTCGGCTTTGGGGCAGGGGACCTATGGCTACACCTTC
TRBJ1-1,TRBV10-3,few,-,CAIDAGQKTFF,TGTGCCATCGACGCTGGGCAGAAAACTTTCTTT
TRBJ2-1,TRBV4-3,few,TRBD2,CASSQDQGLAGLDEQFF,TGCGCCAGCAGCCAAGATCAAGGACTAGCGGGCCTCGATGAGCAGTTCTTC
TRBJ2-3,TRBV19,-,TRBD2,CASSIYGGGDTDTQYF,TGTGCCAGTAGTATTTACGGCGGGGGGGACACAGATACGCAGTATTTT
TRBJ2-1,TRBV6-5,-,TRBD2,CASSYFQRGDNEQFF,TGTGCCAGCAGTTACTTCCAGCGGGGGGACAATGAGCAGTTCTTC
TRBJ1-3,TRBV4-3,-,-,CASSQGSSSGNTIYF,TGCGCCAGCAGCCAAGGATCGAGCTCTGGAAACACCATATATTTT
TRBJ1-2,TRBV7-9,-,-,CASSSGDVGYTF,TGTGCCAGCAGTTCAGGGGACGTTGGCTACACCTTC
TRBJ2-1,TRBV5-1,-,-,CASTRDRVYNEQFF,TGCGCCAGCACTCGGGATAGGGTATACAATGAGCAGTTCTTC
TRBJ1-2,TRBV20-1,-,-,CSAPEGLGYTF,TGCAGTGCCCCGGAGGGGTTGGGCTACACCTTC
TRBJ1-2,TRBV5-1,-,-,CASSLAGGVDYGYTF,TGCGCCAGCAGCTTGGCCGGAGGGGTGGACTATGGCTACACCTTC
TRBJ2-5,TRBV7-2,-,TRBD2,CASTLGGVETQYF,TGTGCCAGCACCCTCGGGGGGGTAGAGACCCAGTACTTC
TRBJ2-7,TRBV7-2,-,TRBD1,CASSPGQVLSDEQYF,TGTGCCAGCAGCCCCGGACAGGTGCTCTCGGACGAGCAGTACTTC
TRBJ2-5,TRBV11-2,-,TRBD2,CASSFSTSGGGTQYF,TGTGCCAGCAGCTTCTCGACTAGCGGGGGAGGGACCCAGTACTTC
TRBJ1-1,TRBV6-5,-,-,CASSWGGGTEAFF,TGTGCCAGCAGTTGGGGAGGCGGCACTGAAGCTTTCTTT
TRBJ1-2,TRBV20-1,-,-,CSATANYGYTF,TGCAGTGCTACAGCTAACTATGGCTACACCTTC
TRBJ1-4,TRBV11-3,-,TRBD1,CASSLDPAGGEKLFF,TGTGCCAGCAGCTTAGATCCAGCAGGGGGGGAAAAACTGTTTTTT
TRBJ2-2,TRBV19,-,-,CASQGGGELFF,TGTGCCAGTCAGGGAGGTGGGGAGCTGTTTTTT
TRBJ1-4,TRBV25-1,-,TRBD1,CASSDWTGGEKLFF,TGTGCCAGCAGTGACTGGACAGGGGGTGAAAAACTGTTTTTT
TRBJ2-1,TRBV5-4,-,-,CASSLRPYNEQFF,TGTGCCAGCAGCTTGCGTCCTTACAATGAGCAGTTCTTC
TRBJ1-1,TRBV4-1,-,-,CASSLQMNTEAFF,TGCGCCAGCAGCCTACAGATGAACACTGAAGCTTTCTTT
TRBJ2-6,TRBV4-3,-,-,CASSQDPPTGTGANVLTF,TGCGCCAGCAGCCAAGATCCCCCAACAGGGACTGGGGCCAACGTCCTGACTTTC
TRBJ1-6,TRBV9,few,TRBD1,CASSPGGSYNSPLHF,TGTGCCAGCAGTCCAGGGGGATCGTATAATTCACCCCTCCACTTT
TRBJ2-2,TRBV14,once,-,CASSHPGTGELFF,TGTGCCAGCAGCCATCCGGGGACCGGGGAGCTGTTTTTT
TRBJ1-5,TRBV6-5,-,TRBD1,CATKGAWNQPQHF,TGTGCCACCAAGGGGGCTTGGAATCAGCCCCAGCATTTT
TRBJ1-2,TRBV12-3/TRBV12-4,-,-,CASSLIGAGYTF,TGTGCCAGCAGTTTGATAGGGGCCGGCTACACCTTC
TRBJ1-2,TRBV12-3/TRBV12-4,few,-,CASSQQGSYGYTF,TGTGCCAGCAGTCAACAGGGATCTTATGGCTACACCTTC
TRBJ1-1,TRBV18,-,-,CASSPAGEDEAFF,TGTGCCAGCTCACCAGCCGGGGAGGATGAAGCTTTCTTT
TRBJ2-1,TRBV19,once,-,CASSIPRYNEQFF,TGTGCCAGTAGTATCCCCAGGTACAATGAGCAGTTCTTC
TRBJ1-3,TRBV3-1/TRBV3-2,-,-,CASSRGGSGNTIYF,TGTGCCAGCAGCCGCGGGGGCTCTGGAAACACCATATATTTT
TRBJ1-1,TRBV12-3/TRBV12-4,-,TRBD1,CASSRRGPAEAFF,TGTGCCAGCAGTCGCAGGGGGCCCGCTGAAGCTTTCTTT
TRBJ2-7,TRBV11-2,-,-,CASSSGLRYEQYF,TGTGCCAGCAGCTCGGGACTCCGCTACGAGCAGTACTTC
TRBJ1-1,TRBV25-1,-,-,CASSESRGPTEAFF,TGTGCCAGCAGTGAAAGTAGAGGCCCCACTGAAGCTTTCTTT
TRBJ2-3,TRBV15,once,-,CATSRDRGQVSTDTQYF,TGTGCCACCAGCAGAGATCGGGGTCAAGTTAGCACAGATACGCAGTATTTT
TRBJ2-7,TRBV7-3,-,TRBD2,CASSLTGGGADEQYF,TGTGCCAGCAGCTTAACTGGCGGGGGGGCCGACGAGCAGTACTTC
TRBJ1-2,TRBV5-5,-,-,CASSAVGQGIRYGYTF,TGTGCCAGCAGCGCGGTCGGGCAGGGGATCCGATATGGCTACACCTTC
TRBJ1-2,TRBV7-2,-,-,CASSPWTAKAYGYTF,TGTGCCAGCAGCCCGTGGACAGCTAAAGCCTATGGCTACACCTTC
TRBJ2-5,TRBV28,-,-,CATGQGKVKWTQYF,TGTGCCACCGGTCAGGGGAAGGTTAAATGGACCCAGTACTTC
TRBJ1-1,TRBV29-1,-,-,CSVVTGRDTEAFF,TGCAGCGTAGTCACAGGTCGTGACACTGAAGCTTTCTTT
TRBJ2-7,TRBV28,-,-,CASGGASTTYEQYF,TGTGCCAGCGGAGGAGCTTCCACCACCTACGAGCAGTACTTC
TRBJ2-5,TRBV18,-,TRBD1,CASSPPGQGGETQYF,TGTGCCAGCTCACCACCTGGACAGGGAGGAGAGACCCAGTACTTC
TRBJ1-1,TRBV12-5,-,-,CASGWAGLDTEAFF,TGTGCTAGTGGTTGGGCAGGGCTGGACACTGAAGCTTTCTTT
TRBJ1-6,TRBV27,-,-,CASSFCSQGECTLHF,TGTGCCAGCAGTTTCTGTAGCCAGGGCGAGTGCACCCTCCACTTT
TRBJ2-1,TRBV10-2,-,TRBD1,CASGQGETGGREQFF,TGCGCCAGTGGACAGGGCGAGACAGGCGGCCGGGAGCAGTTCTTC
TRBJ2-2,TRBV27,-,TRBD2,CASTPGAGGTGELFF,TGTGCCAGCACCCCAGGGGCGGGGGGCACCGGGGAGCTGTTTTTT
TRBJ2-7,TRBV3-1/TRBV3-2,-,TRBD2,CASTLAGGDPEQYF,TGTGCCAGCACCCTCGCTGGGGGGGACCCCGAGCAGTACTTC
TRBJ1-2,TRBV28,-,-,CASSLPGLHYGYTF,TGTGCCAGCAGTCTCCCGGGACTCCACTATGGCTACACCTTC
TRBJ2-7,TRBV7-8,-,-,CAGGRDQGYEQYF,TGTGCTGGAGGGCGTGACCAAGGGTACGAGCAGTACTTC
TRBJ1-2,TRBV5-6,once,-,CASFGQNRVFYGYTF,TGTGCCAGCTTCGGACAGAACCGTGTATTCTATGGCTACACCTTC
TRBJ2-1,TRBV15,-,-,CATREDERGEQFF,TGTGCCACCAGGGAGGACGAACGGGGTGAGCAGTTCTTC
TRBJ1-2,TRBV10-3,-,TRBD1,CAISAQGDRTSGYTF,TGTGCCATCAGTGCCCAGGGGGACAGAACCTCCGGCTACACCTTC
TRBJ2-5,TRBV2,-,-,CASKPGAAETQYF,TGTGCCAGCAAGCCAGGGGCGGCCGAGACCCAGTACTTC
TRBJ2-7,TRBV29-1,-,TRBD1,CSVPGTDLYEQYF,TGCAGCGTACCCGGGACAGATTTGTACGAGCAGTACTTC
TRBJ2-7,TRBV7-2,few,TRBD2,CASSPQRGGGHEQYF,TGTGCCAGCAGCCCCCAGCGCGGGGGGGGCCACGAGCAGTACTTC
TRBJ1-4,TRBV25-1,once,TRBD1,CASSEHRGLGEKLFF,TGTGCCAGCAGTGAGCACAGGGGGCTGGGTGAAAAACTGTTTTTT
TRBJ2-7,TRBV7-2,-,TRBD2,CASSLDTAGSYEQYF,TGTGCCAGCAGCTTAGATACAGCGGGGAGCTACGAGCAGTACTTC
TRBJ2-7,TRBV6-5,-,TRBD2,CASRRELAGGYEQYF,TGTGCCAGCAGACGCGAACTAGCGGGAGGGTACGAGCAGTACTTC
TRBJ1-1,TRBV5-1,-,-,CASSWGDTEAFF,TGCGCCAGCAGCTGGGGGGATACTGAAGCTTTCTTT
TRBJ2-7,TRBV7-2,-,TRBD2,CASSRALAGDEQYF,TGTGCCAGCAGTCGGGCGCTAGCGGGAGACGAGCAGTACTTC
TRBJ1-2,TRBV19,-,-,CASSIPRPPYGYTF,TGTGCCAGTAGTATCCCCAGGCCTCCTTATGGCTACACCTTC